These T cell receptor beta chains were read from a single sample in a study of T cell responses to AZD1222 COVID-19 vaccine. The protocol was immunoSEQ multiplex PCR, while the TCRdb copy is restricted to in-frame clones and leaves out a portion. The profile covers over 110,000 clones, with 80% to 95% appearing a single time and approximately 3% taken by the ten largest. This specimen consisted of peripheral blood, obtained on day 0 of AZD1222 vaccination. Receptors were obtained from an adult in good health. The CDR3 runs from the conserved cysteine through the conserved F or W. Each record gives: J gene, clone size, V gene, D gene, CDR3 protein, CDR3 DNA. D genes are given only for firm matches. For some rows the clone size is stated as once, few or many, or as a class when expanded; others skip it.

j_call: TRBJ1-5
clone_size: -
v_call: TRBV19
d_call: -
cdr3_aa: CASSITRTIEQPQHF
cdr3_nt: TGTGCCAGTAGTATTACCAGGACTATAGAGCAGCCCCAGCATTTT

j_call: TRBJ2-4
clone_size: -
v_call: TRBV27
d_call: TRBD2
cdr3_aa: CASAGLGAKNIQYF
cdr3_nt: TGTGCCAGTGCAGGACTAGGAGCCAAAAACATTCAGTACTTC

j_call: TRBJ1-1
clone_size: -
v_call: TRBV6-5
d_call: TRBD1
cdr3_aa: CASSYSGQGRTEAFF
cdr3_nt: TGTGCCAGCAGTTACTCGGGACAGGGAAGGACTGAAGCTTTCTTT

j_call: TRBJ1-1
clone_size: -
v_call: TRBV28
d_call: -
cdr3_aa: CASRTRVEAFF
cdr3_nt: TGTGCCAGCAGGACAAGGGTTGAAGCTTTCTTT

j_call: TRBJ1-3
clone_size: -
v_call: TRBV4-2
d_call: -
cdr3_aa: CASSQDDSSSSGNTIYF
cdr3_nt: TGTGCCAGCAGCCAAGACGACAGTTCGAGCTCTGGAAACACCATATATTTT

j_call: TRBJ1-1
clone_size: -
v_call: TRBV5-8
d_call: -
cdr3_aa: CASSTNPNTEAFF
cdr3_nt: TGTGCCAGCAGCACAAATCCAAACACTGAAGCTTTCTTT

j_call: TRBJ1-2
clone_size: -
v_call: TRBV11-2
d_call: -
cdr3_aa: CASRKLTAGPPRRYGYTF
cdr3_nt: TGTGCCAGCAGAAAATTGACCGCCGGGCCCCCCCGGCGCTATGGCTACACCTTC

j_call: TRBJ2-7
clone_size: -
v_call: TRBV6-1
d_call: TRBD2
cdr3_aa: CASSDLIGGMRHEQYF
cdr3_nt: TGTGCCAGCAGTGACCTCATCGGGGGGATGCGCCACGAGCAGTACTTC

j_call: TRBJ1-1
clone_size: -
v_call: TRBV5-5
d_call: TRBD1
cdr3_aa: CASSLGQARDTEAFF
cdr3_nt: TGTGCCAGCAGCCTGGGACAGGCCCGTGACACTGAAGCTTTCTTT

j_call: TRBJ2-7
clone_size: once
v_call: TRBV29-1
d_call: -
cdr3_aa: CSAQGGTSYEQYF
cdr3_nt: TGCAGCGCACAAGGAGGGACTTCCTACGAGCAGTACTTC

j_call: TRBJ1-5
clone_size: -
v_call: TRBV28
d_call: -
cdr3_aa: CASSGPGGQPQHF
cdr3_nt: TGTGCCAGCTCCGGTCCGGGAGGGCAGCCCCAGCATTTT

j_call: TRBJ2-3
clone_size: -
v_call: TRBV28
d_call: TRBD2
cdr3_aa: CASKSAGVTDTQYF
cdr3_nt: TGTGCCAGCAAGTCAGCGGGAGTAACAGATACGCAGTATTTT

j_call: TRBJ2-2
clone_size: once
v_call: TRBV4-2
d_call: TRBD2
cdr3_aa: CASSQGDGAGGTGELFF
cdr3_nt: TGTGCCAGCAGCCAAGGGGATGGAGCGGGGGGTACCGGGGAGCTGTTTTTT

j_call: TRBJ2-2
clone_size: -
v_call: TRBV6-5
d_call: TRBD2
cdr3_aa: CASSYSGTSSTGELFF
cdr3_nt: TGTGCCAGCAGTTACTCCGGGACTAGCTCAACCGGGGAGCTGTTTTTT

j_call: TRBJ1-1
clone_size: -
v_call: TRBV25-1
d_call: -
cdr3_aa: CASTQGAEAFF
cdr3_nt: TGTGCCAGCACCCAAGGGGCTGAAGCTTTCTTT

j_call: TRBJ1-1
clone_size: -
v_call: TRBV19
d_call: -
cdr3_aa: CASTPKNGNTEAFF
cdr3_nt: TGTGCCAGTACCCCCAAAAATGGAAACACTGAAGCTTTCTTT

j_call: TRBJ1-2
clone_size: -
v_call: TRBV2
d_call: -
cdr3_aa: CASSAGEGNGYTF
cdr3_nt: TGTGCCAGCAGTGCGGGGGAAGGAAATGGCTACACCTTC

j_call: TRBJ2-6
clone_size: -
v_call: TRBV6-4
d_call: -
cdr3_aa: CASLAGLSGANVLTF
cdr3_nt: TGTGCCAGCCTTGCCGGCCTTTCTGGGGCCAACGTCCTGACTTTC

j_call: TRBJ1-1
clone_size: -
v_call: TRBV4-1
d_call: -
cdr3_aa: CASSPRERGGTEAFF
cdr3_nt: TGCGCCAGCAGCCCAAGGGAACGGGGGGGCACTGAAGCTTTCTTT

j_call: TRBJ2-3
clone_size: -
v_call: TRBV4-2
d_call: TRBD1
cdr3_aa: CASSQVVGQGIGDTQYF
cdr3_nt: TGTGCCAGCAGCCAAGTGGTGGGACAGGGGATAGGGGATACGCAGTATTTT

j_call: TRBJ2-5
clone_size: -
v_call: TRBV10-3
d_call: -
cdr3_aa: CAISWGAGKETQYF
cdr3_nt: TGTGCCATCAGCTGGGGGGCAGGGAAGGAGACCCAGTACTTC

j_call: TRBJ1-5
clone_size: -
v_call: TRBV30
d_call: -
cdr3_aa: CAWNDGGNQPQHF
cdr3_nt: TGTGCCTGGAATGACGGGGGTAATCAGCCCCAGCATTTT

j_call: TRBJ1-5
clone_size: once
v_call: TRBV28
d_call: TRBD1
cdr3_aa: CASSRDRAGNQPQHF
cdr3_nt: TGTGCCAGCAGCCGGGACAGGGCTGGCAATCAGCCCCAGCATTTT

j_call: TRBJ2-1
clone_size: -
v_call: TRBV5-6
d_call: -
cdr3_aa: CASSLVQVKGNEQFF
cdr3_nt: TGTGCCAGCAGCTTGGTCCAGGTTAAGGGGAATGAGCAGTTCTTC

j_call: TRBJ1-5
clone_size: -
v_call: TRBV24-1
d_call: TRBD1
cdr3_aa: CATSDPRGGGRNQPQHF
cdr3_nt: TGTGCCACCAGTGACCCCAGGGGAGGGGGCAGGAATCAGCCCCAGCATTTT

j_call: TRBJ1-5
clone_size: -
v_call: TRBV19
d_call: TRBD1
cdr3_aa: CASSIRGGRQPQHF
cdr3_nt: TGTGCCAGTAGTATTCGAGGGGGCCGACAGCCCCAGCATTTT

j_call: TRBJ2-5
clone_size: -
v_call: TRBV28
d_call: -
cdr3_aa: CASSLAQGIETQYF
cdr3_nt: TGTGCCAGCAGTCTGGCCCAGGGGATAGAGACCCAGTACTTC

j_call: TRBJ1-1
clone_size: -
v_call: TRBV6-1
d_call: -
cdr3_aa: CASSEVDTYTEAFF
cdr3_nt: TGTGCCAGCAGTGAAGTTGACACGTACACTGAAGCTTTCTTT

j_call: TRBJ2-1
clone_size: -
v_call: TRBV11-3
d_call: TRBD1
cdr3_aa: CASSLGPGQGAVEQFF
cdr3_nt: TGTGCCAGCAGCTTAGGCCCGGGACAGGGGGCTGTTGAGCAGTTCTTC

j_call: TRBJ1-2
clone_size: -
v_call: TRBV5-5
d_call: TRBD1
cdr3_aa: CASSRPGGGGYTF
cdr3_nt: TGTGCCAGCAGCCGCCCAGGGGGCGGTGGCTACACCTTC

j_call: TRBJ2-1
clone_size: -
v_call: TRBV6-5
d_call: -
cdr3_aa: CASSLGRYNEQFF
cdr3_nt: TGTGCCAGCAGTTTAGGACGTTACAATGAGCAGTTCTTC

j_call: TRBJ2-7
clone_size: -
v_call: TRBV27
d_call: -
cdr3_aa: CASSLGGQSIYEQYF
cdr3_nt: TGTGCCAGCAGTTTGGGGGGACAGTCGATCTACGAGCAGTACTTC

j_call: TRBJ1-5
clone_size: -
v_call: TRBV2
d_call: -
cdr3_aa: CASNPSSGNQPQHF
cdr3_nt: TGTGCCAGCAATCCCTCCTCGGGCAATCAGCCCCAGCATTTT

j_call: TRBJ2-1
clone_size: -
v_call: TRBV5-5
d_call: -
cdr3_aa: CASSLVHSYNEQFF
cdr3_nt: TGTGCCAGCAGTCTAGTCCACTCCTACAATGAGCAGTTCTTC

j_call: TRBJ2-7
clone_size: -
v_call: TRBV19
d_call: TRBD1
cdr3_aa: CASSLRGNRAYEQYF
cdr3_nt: TGTGCCAGTAGTCTCAGGGGGAATAGAGCCTACGAGCAGTACTTC

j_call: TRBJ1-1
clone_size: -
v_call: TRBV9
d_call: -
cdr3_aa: CASSVRSYTEAFF
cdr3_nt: TGTGCCAGCAGCGTAAGATCGTACACTGAAGCTTTCTTT

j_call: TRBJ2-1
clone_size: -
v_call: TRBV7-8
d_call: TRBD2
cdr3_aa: CASSLKGPTSRGSYNEQFF
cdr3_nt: TGTGCCAGCAGCTTAAAAGGACCGACTAGCCGGGGCTCCTACAATGAGCAGTTCTTC

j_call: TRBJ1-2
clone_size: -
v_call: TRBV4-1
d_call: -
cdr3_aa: CASSQVGRKGYGYTF
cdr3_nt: TGCGCCAGCAGCCAAGTTGGGCGGAAAGGCTATGGCTACACCTTC

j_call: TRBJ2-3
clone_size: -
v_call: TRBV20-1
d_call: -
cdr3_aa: CSASWDKNTDTQYF
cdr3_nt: TGCAGTGCTAGTTGGGACAAAAACACAGATACGCAGTATTTT

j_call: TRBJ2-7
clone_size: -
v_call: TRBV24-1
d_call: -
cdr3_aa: CATSDPRSYEQYF
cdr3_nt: TGTGCCACCAGTGATCCTCGAAGCTACGAGCAGTACTTC

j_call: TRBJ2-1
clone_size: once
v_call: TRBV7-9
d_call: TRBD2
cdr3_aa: CASSLATSGTYNEQFF
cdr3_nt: TGTGCCAGCAGCTTAGCAACTAGCGGGACCTACAATGAGCAGTTCTTC

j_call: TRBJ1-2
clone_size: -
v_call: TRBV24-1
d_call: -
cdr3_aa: CATSDFGVGYGYTF
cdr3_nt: TGTGCCACCAGTGATTTTGGGGTGGGCTATGGCTACACCTTC

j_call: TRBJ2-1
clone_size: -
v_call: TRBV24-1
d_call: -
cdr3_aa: CATRLSGDNEQFF
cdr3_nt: TGTGCCACCAGATTGAGTGGGGACAATGAGCAGTTCTTC

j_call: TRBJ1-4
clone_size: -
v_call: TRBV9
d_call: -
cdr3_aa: CASSGNGVLNEKLFF
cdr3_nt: TGTGCCAGCAGCGGAAACGGGGTCCTTAATGAAAAACTGTTTTTT

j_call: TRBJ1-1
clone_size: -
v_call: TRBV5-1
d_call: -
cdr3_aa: CASSRTAGEAFF
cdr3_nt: TGCGCCAGCAGCCGGACGGCAGGCGAAGCTTTCTTT

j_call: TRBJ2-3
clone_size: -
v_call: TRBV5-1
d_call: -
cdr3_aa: CASKRTPDTQYF
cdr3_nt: TGCGCCAGCAAGCGGACTCCGGATACGCAGTATTTT

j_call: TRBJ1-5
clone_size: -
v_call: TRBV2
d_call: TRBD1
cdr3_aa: CASLGTGVSNQPQHF
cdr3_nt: TGTGCCAGCCTGGGGACAGGGGTTAGCAATCAGCCCCAGCATTTT

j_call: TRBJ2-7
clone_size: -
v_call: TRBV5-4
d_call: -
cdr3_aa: CASSDRDFGGQYF
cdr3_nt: TGTGCCAGCAGCGACCGGGACTTCGGAGGGCAGTACTTC

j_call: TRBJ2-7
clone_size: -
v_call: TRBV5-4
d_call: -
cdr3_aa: CASSTDSLYEQYF
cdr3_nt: TGTGCCAGCAGCACTGACTCCCTCTACGAGCAGTACTTC

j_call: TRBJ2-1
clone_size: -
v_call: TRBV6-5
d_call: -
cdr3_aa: CASGVGEQFF
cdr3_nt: TGTGCCAGCGGGGTGGGTGAGCAGTTCTTC

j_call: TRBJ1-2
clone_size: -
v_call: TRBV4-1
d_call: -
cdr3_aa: CASSQDTGVYGYTF
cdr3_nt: TGCGCCAGCAGCCAAGATACAGGTGTCTATGGCTACACCTTC

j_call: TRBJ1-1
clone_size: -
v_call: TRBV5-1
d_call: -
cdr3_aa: CASSSLPGNTEAFF
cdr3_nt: TGCGCCAGCAGCTCCTTGCCAGGGAACACTGAAGCTTTCTTT

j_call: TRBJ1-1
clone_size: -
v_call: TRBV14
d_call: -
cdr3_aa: CASSHLRTEAFF
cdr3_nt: TGTGCCAGCAGCCACTTGCGTACTGAAGCTTTCTTT

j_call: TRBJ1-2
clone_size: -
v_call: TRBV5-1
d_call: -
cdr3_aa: CASRPGTLFWETF
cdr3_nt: TGCGCCAGCAGACCAGGGACGTTGTTTTGGGAGACCTTC